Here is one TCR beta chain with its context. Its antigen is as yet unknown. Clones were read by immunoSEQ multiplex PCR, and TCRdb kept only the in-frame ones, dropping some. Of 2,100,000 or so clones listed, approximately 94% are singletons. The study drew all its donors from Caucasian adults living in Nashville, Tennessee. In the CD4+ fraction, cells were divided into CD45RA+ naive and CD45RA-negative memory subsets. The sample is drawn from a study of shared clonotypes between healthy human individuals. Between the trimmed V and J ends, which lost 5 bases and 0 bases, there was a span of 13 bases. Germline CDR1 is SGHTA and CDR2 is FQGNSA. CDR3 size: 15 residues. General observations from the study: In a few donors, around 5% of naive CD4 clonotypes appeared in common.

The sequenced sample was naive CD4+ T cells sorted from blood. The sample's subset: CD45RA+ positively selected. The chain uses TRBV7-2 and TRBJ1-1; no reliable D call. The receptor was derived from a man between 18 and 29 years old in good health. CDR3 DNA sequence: TGTGCCAGCAGCGCCCCCCGGGCTATGAACACTGAAGCTTTCTTT. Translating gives CASSAPRAMNTEAFF.